One and the same sample provided the 5 T cell receptor beta chains below, sequenced in a study of T-cell reconstitution after alpha-beta-depleted transplantation in children. Overall study findings and caveats: When one year had passed after transplant, most T-cell counts and diversity came from newly produced T cells.

It was with unique molecular identifiers that the TCRbeta library was prepared. TCRdb re-called the PCR reads through MiXCR, storing one row per CDR3 protein. The table includes some 300,000 distinct CDR3 sequences, just over 7.5% detected once. The antigens these receptors bind are not known. Sequenced material: peripheral blood, taken 360 days after TCRalphabeta/CD19-depleted stem cell transplant. The receptors come from a female patient between 2 and 15 years old who had a stem cell transplant for Fanconi anemia, so the T cells may come from the graft donor.

The rearrangement uses TRBV7-9 and TRBJ2-1, with D perhaps matching TRBD1 (6 bases). Germline V gives CDR1 SEHNR, CDR2 FQNEAQ (reference sequence). V lost 5 bases and J lost 4, with 12 bases in between. The CDR3 covers 14 residues. The CDR3 is CASSPRDIYNEQFF. For the CDR3, the DNA is TGTGCCAGCAGCCCACGGGACATTTACAATGAGCAGTTCTTC.

On this clonotype: Germline and junction disagree at one end, which may indicate a read error. The rearrangement links TRBV3-1 to TRBJ1-5, with a weak D call TRBD1 (6 bases). The germline CDR1 and CDR2 sequences are LGHDT and YNNKEL (reference sequence). This CDR3 spans 18 amino acids. The CDR3 DNA reads TGTACCAGCAGCCAACCGGCGGGGGTAGGGGGAAACAATCAGCCCCAGCATTTT. This sequence encodes CTSSQPAGVGGNNQPQHF.

This clonotype was seen repeatedly, ten times or more. V usage is TRBV9 and J usage is TRBJ2-1; 11 bases agree with TRBD1. The CDR3 runs to 15 residues. CDR1 SGDLS and CDR2 YYNGEE come from the germline V gene. Germline trimming cut 4 bases from V and 3 bases from J; bases unmatched to any gene: 3. The DNA for the CDR3 is TGTGCCAGCAGCCCCGGGACAGGGGGCTACAATGAGCAGTTCTTC. Translation gives CASSPGTGGYNEQFF.

The gene calls are TRBV20-1 and TRBJ1-1; 10 positions match TRBD1. There are 16 residues in the CDR3. The V segment lost 5 bases and the J segment 6 bases; nucleotides outside the gene matches: 15. Germline V gene lookup returns CDR1 DFQATT and CDR2 SNEGSKA (reference sequence). The CDR3 DNA is TGCAGTGCTCTATATGACAGGGGGCGGATCTCCCCTGAAGCTTTCTTT. This gives the protein CSALYDRGRISPEAFF.

This clonotype was recorded many times. The chain uses TRBV10-3 and TRBJ2-6; 7 nucleotides match TRBD2. Unmatched junction bases numbered 1, after V lost 3 bases and J lost 2 bases. Germline V gene lookup returns CDR1 ENHRY and CDR2 SYGVKD. The CDR3 contains 15 residues. The CDR3 loop is CAISDAGAGANVLTF. The CDR3 bases are TGTGCCATCAGTGATGCGGGGGCTGGGGCCAACGTCCTGACTTTC.